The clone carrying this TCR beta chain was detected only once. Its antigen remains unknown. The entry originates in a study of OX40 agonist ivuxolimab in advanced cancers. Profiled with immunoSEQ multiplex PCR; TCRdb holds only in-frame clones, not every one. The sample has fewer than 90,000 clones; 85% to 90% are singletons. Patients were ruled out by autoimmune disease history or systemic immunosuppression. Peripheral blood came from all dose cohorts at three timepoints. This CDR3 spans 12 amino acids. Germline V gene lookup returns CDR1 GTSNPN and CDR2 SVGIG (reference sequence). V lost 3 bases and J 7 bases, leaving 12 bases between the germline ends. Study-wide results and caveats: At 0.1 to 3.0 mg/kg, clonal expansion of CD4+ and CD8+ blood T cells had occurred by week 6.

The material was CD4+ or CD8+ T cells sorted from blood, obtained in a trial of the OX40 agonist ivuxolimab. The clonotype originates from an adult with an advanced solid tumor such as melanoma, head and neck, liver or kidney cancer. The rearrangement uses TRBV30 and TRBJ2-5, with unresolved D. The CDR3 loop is CAWRGSGTTQYF. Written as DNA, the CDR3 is TGTGCCTGGAGGGGGTCCGGAACGACCCAGTACTTC.